Each of the 20 T cell receptor beta chains below was sequenced from the same sample in a study of post-analysis software for immune sequencing data. Study results and caveats: Elevated frequency relative to controls characterized several TRBV segments in patients, TRBV5-6, TRBV5-1 and TRBV20-1 among them.

Unique-molecular-identifier-tagged TCR beta cDNA libraries were used. TCRdb fed the PCR reads into MiXCR, producing one record per CDR3 protein. The data show 700,000 to 900,000 distinct CDR3 sequences, 46% seen once. Their target antigens are unknown. Sequenced sample: blood. The receptors originated from a girl between 5 and 17 years old with multiple sclerosis.

This clonotype appeared a single time. The rearrangement uses TRBV30 and TRBJ1-1; the D gene is possibly TRBD1 (5 bases). The CDR3 runs 12 residues. V gave up 6 bases and J gave up 7 bases, with 15 bases separating them. Germline assignment: CDR1 GTSNPN and CDR2 SVGIG (reference sequence). The CDR3 here is CACRLRQLEAFF. Written as DNA, the CDR3 is TGTGCCTGCCGGCTAAGACAGCTTGAAGCTTTCTTT.

About this clonotype: At one of its ends the junction is not consistent with the germline gene, which may arise from a read error. The genes are TRBV7-6 and TRBJ2-7; 7 bases are a match to TRBD2. This CDR3 contains 17 residues. The germline gives CDR1 SGHVS, CDR2 FNYEAQ. The CDR3 loop is CASSLGDSGWTSYEQYF. CDR3 coding DNA: TGTGCCAGTAGCTTAGGAGATAGCGGGTGGACCTCCTACGAGCAGTACTTC.

This chain connects TRBV12-3 or TRBV12-4 to TRBJ2-1; a weak D match, TRBD2 (7 bases). Trimming removed 7 bases from V and 6 bases from J, with 19 bases in between. The CDR3 covers 15 residues. CDR3 sequence reads: CASTNGGRFGNEQFF. DNA for the CDR3: TGTGCCAGCACCAACGGGGGGCGGTTCGGCAATGAGCAGTTCTTC.

Turning to this clonotype: The junction shows a germline mismatch at one end, possibly a read error. CDR3 in amino acids: CASSLAQPPYGNTF. For the CDR3, the DNA is TGTGCCAGCAGTTTAGCTCAGCCTCCATATGGCAACACCTTC. The chain combines TRBV28 with TRBJ1-2; D not resolved. The CDR3 runs 14 residues. Per germline, CDR1 MDHEN and CDR2 SYDVKM.

V gene TRBV10-3 combines with J gene TRBJ2-6; D is unresolved. The CDR3 consists of 15 residues. V lost 3 bases and J lost 0, with 6 bases in between. Per the germline V gene, CDR1 is ENHRY and CDR2 is SYGVKD. CDR3 sequence: CAISDLSSGANVLTF. CDR3 coding DNA: TGTGCCATCAGTGATCTGAGCTCTGGGGCCAACGTCCTGACTTTC.

The DNA for the CDR3 is TGTGCCATCAGTGCTGTCAGGGGGCTGGAGACTGAAGCTTTCTTT. Protein product: CAISAVRGLETEAFF. The chain combines TRBV10-3 with TRBJ1-1, with 8 bases lining up with TRBD1. The ends lost 4 bases at V and 5 bases at J; junction bases unmatched: 9. Germline V gives CDR1 ENHRY, CDR2 SYGVKD. The CDR3 is made up of 15 amino acids.

This clonotype has more than one count but fewer than ten. The rearrangement links TRBV4-1 to TRBJ2-7, with D unclear. Germline lookup yields CDR1 MGHRA and CDR2 YSYEKL. V lost 0 bases to trimming and J lost 2 bases, with 17 bases between them. This CDR3 has 17 amino acids. CDR3 DNA sequence: TGCGCCAGCAGCCAAGATCTCCGTTCAGAAAGAGCCTACGAGCAGTACTTC. Residues: CASSQDLRSERAYEQYF.

The chain uses TRBV9 and TRBJ2-5; 9 bases map to TRBD1. The tail of the sequence fits TRBJ2-7 better, so the J call may be wrong. Germline V gene data show CDR1 as SGDLS and CDR2 as YYNGEE. There are 13 residues in the CDR3. CDR3 amino acids: CASSAWTGDEQYF. In DNA form, the CDR3 reads TGTGCCAGCAGCGCCTGGACAGGGGACGAGCAGTACTTC.

The chain recombines TRBV11-3 with TRBJ2-3; 9 bases map to TRBD2. J lost 5 bases, V lost 4 bases, and 7 bases had no gene match. CDR3 length equals 15 residues. CDR1 and CDR2 (germline): SGHNT, YENEEA. The CDR3 protein is CASSSLAGVGDTQYF. For the CDR3, the DNA is TGTGCCAGCAGCTCGTTAGCGGGAGTGGGAGATACGCAGTATTTT.

This chain links TRBV5-1 with TRBJ2-5, with 8 bases aligning to TRBD1. The DNA end lines up better with TRBJ2-7; the J call may be wrong. The CDR3 has 15 residues. The germline CDR1 and CDR2 sequences are SGHRS and YFSETQ. CDR3: CASSLAQGARHEQYF. In nucleotides, the CDR3 is TGCGCCAGCAGCTTGGCCCAGGGGGCGAGACACGAGCAGTACTTC.

This clonotype came up a few times. V gene TRBV6-6 combines with J gene TRBJ2-7; D is possibly TRBD1 (5 bases). V was pared by 0 bases and J by 6 bases, with 12 bases between. The CDR3 has 14 residues. Per germline, CDR1 MNHNY and CDR2 SVGAGI (reference sequence). The CDR3 nucleotides read TGTGCCAGCAGTTACTCTACAGGCTTACCCGAGCAGTACTTC. Translating it yields CASSYSTGLPEQYF.

Only a few counts were recorded for this clonotype. The rearrangement uses TRBV15 and TRBJ2-4; D uncertain. Trimming left V 0 bases short and J 0 bases short, with 3 bases between. Germline CDR1 and CDR2: LNHNV and YYDKDF (reference sequence). The CDR3 totals 14 residues. Here the CDR3 reads CATSRDLAKNIQYF. The CDR3 DNA is TGTGCCACCAGCAGAGATCTAGCCAAAAACATTCAGTACTTC.

This clonotype was counted between two and nine times. The chain uses TRBV5-1 and TRBJ2-5, with 13 bases fitting TRBD2. The J call may be incorrect, as the DNA end agrees better with TRBJ2-7. The length of the CDR3 is 14 residues. Germline lookup yields CDR1 SGHRS and CDR2 YFSETQ. CDR3 sequence (DNA): TGCGCCAGCAGCTCTACTAGCGGGAGGGTCGAGCAGTACTTC. It yields the protein CASSSTSGRVEQYF.

This clonotype was detected many times. The chain employs TRBV7-2 and TRBJ2-7; D unresolved. Germline CDR1 reads SGHTA; CDR2 reads FQGNSA. Trimming removed 1 base from V and 2 bases from J, with 6 bases in between. The CDR3 is 13 residues long. This CDR3 is CASSLGDPYEQYF. The CDR3 bases are TGTGCCAGCAGCTTAGGGGATCCCTACGAGCAGTACTTC.

V gene TRBV20-1 combines with J gene TRBJ1-6; 8 bases agree with TRBD1. Germline trimming cut 2 bases from V and 6 bases from J; bases unmatched to any gene: 6. The germline V gene has CDR1 DFQATT and CDR2 SNEGSKA (reference sequence). This CDR3 is 15 amino acids long. The CDR3 region has the DNA TGCAGTGCTAGACTGACGGGACAGGCTAATTCACCCCTCCACTTT. Translated, it gives CSARLTGQANSPLHF.

This chain links TRBV7-9 with TRBJ1-2; tentative D call: TRBD1 (6 bases). V gave up 5 bases and J gave up 5 bases, with 18 bases separating them. The CDR3 is 15 residues long. Germline V lookup: CDR1 SEHNR, CDR2 FQNEAQ (reference sequence). In DNA, the CDR3 is TGTGCCAGCAGCACCTCCCAGGGGCTCCGTTATGGCTACACCTTC. Amino acids: CASSTSQGLRYGYTF.

This clonotype was counted between two and nine times. The V gene is TRBV14, the J gene TRBJ2-1, with D unclear. CDR3 length: 14 amino acids. CDR1 is SGHDN, CDR2 FVKESK, per germline. V was clipped by 3 bases and J by 1 base, with 7 bases between them. The CDR3 here is CASSHNFSYNEQFF. DNA of the CDR3: TGTGCCAGCAGCCATAACTTTTCCTACAATGAGCAGTTCTTC.

The chain carries TRBV27 and TRBJ1-2, with a tentative D call TRBD1 (5 bases). The CDR3 is 14 residues long. From germline, CDR1 is MNHEY and CDR2 SMNVEV (reference sequence). The V end lost 8 bases, the J end lost 2 bases, and 15 bases lay between the germline ends. CDR3 sequence: CASGPRTTNYGYTF. Here the CDR3 DNA reads TGTGCCAGCGGTCCAAGGACAACCAACTATGGCTACACCTTC.

This chain's CDR3 is CSAAGQGSVYEQYF. The DNA of the CDR3 is TGCAGTGCTGCCGGACAGGGATCGGTCTACGAGCAGTACTTC. The rearrangement links TRBV20-1 to TRBJ2-7; 8 nucleotides agree with TRBD1. Germline V gene sequence: CDR1 DFQATT, CDR2 SNEGSKA (reference sequence). The CDR3 covers 14 residues. Trimming took 5 bases from V and 3 from J; bases not matched to a gene: 9.

The chain is built from TRBV10-3 and TRBJ2-3, with 7 bases identical to TRBD2. The junction had 2 bases not matched to a gene; V was cut back by 8 bases and J by 0 bases. The germline CDR1 and CDR2 sequences are ENHRY and SYGVKD. The CDR3 extends over 13 amino acids. CDR3 sequence: CAIGGGSTDTQYF. CDR3 nucleotide sequence: TGTGCCATCGGCGGGGGTAGCACAGATACGCAGTATTTT.